The present TCR beta chain was sequenced within a study of blood T cell repertoires in COVID-19. The protocol was immunoSEQ multiplex PCR, while the TCRdb copy is restricted to in-frame clones and leaves out a portion. The profile shows fewer than 55,000 clones, 89% of them singletons. Trimming removed 6 bases at V and 1 base at J, with 18 bases between. Germline V gene sequence: CDR1 WNHNN, CDR2 SYGVQD (reference sequence). The CDR3 consists of 16 residues. The sequencing sample was made of peripheral blood. The TCR sequence derives from an elderly man with active or convalescent COVID-19. V is TRBV10-1 and J is TRBJ2-5; TRBD2 might be the D (5 bases). CDR3 nucleotide sequence: TGCGCCAGCAGGGTCCTCGGACTCCTCCGCCAAGAGACCCAGTACTTC. It codes for CASRVLGLLRQETQYF.